Sequencing of this T cell receptor (beta chain) was carried out in a study of control samples from healthy donors and cancer patients. Assay: immunoSEQ multiplex PCR; the TCRdb copy retains only in-frame clones and omits some. The sample yields 65,000 to 80,000 clones, 89% seen once. CDR1 LGHNA and CDR2 YNFKEQ come from the germline V gene. Trimming took 7 bases from V and 1 from J, leaving 19 bases between them. The CDR3 is 16 amino acids. This sequence was found in a woman aged 50 to 60 with colorectal cancer. The specimen sequenced was PBMCs. The gene calls are TRBV4-2 and TRBJ1-2, with a tentative D call TRBD1 (6 bases). CDR3 sequence (DNA): TGTGCCAGCAACCGACATCCGGGACAACTTAACTATGGCTACACCTTC. It encodes CASNRHPGQLNYGYTF.